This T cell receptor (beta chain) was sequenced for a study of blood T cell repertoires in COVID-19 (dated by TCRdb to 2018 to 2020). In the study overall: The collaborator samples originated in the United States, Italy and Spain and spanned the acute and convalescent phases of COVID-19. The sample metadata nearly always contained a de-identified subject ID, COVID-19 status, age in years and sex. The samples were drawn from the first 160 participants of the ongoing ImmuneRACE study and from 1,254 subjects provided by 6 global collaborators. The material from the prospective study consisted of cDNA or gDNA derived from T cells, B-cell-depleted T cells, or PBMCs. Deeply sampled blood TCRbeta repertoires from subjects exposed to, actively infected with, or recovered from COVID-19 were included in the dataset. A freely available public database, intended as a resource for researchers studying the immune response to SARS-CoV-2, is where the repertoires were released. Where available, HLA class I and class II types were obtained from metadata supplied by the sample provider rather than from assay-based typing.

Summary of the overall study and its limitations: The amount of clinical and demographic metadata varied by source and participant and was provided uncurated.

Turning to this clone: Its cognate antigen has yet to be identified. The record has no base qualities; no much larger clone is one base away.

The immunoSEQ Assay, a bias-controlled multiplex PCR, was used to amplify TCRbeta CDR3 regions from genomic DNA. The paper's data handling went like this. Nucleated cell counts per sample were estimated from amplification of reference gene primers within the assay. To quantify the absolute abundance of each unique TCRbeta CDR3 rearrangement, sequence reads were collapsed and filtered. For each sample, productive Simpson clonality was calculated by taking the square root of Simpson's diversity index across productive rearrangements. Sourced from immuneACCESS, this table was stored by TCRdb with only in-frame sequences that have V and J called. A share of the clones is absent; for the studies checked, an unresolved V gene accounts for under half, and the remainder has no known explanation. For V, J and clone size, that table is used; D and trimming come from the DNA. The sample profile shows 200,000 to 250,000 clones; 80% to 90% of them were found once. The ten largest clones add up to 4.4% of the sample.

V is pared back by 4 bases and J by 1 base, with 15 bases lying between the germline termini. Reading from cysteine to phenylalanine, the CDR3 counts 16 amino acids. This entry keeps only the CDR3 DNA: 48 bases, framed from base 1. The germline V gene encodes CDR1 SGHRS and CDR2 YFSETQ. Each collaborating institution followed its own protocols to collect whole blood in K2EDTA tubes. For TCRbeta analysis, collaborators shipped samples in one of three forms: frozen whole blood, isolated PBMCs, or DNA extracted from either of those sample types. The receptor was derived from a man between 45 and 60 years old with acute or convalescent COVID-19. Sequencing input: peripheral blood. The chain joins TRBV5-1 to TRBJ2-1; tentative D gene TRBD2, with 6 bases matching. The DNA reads TGCGCCAGCAGCGCCGCTAGCGTAGGTTCCTACAATGAGCAGTTCTTC. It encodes CASSAASVGSYNEQFF.